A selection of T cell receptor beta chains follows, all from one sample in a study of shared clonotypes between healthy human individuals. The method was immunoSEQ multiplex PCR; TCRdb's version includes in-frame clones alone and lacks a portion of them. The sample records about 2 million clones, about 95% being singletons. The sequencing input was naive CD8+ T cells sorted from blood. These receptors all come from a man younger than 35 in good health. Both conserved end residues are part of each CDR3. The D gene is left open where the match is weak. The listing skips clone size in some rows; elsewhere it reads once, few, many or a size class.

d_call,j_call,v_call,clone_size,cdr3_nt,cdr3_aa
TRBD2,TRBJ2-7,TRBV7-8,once,TGTGCCAGCAGCTGGGAGGGACTAGCTCAAGGAGAGCAGTACTTC,CASSWEGLAQGEQYF
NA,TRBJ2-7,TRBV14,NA,TGTGCCAGCAGCCAAGAGGGATTGGGCTACGAGCAGTACTTC,CASSQEGLGYEQYF
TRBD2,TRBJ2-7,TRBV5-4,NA,TGTGCCAGCAGCCCCCTTACACCCGGGGGGGAGCAGTACTTC,CASSPLTPGGEQYF
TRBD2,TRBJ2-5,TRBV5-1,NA,TGCGCCAGCAGCGCCCAAGGAGCGGGGGGACAAGAGACCCAGTACTTC,CASSAQGAGGQETQYF
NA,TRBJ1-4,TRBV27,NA,TGTGCCAGCAGTTTATCAGACGCAACTAATGAAAAACTGTTTTTT,CASSLSDATNEKLFF
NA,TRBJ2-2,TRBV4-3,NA,TGCGCCAGCAGCCAAGGGGCCTGGACTGGAACCGGGGAGCTGTTTTTT,CASSQGAWTGTGELFF
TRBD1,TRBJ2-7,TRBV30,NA,TGTGCCTGGAGCGAGGACAGGGGCGAGCAGTACTTC,CAWSEDRGEQYF
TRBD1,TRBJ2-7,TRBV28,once,TGTGCCAGCAGCGCCCCGGGACAGGGGATAGAAAAGTACTTC,CASSAPGQGIEKYF
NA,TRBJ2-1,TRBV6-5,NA,TGTGCCAGCAGAGACAGCGATTACAATGAGCAGTTCTTC,CASRDSDYNEQFF
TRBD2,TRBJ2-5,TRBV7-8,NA,TGTGCCAGCAGCTTTTCCTTCCTGGGACTAGGAGAAGAGACCCAGTACTTC,CASSFSFLGLGEETQYF
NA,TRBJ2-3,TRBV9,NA,TGTGCCAGCAGCGTAGGAGATTGGGATACGCAGTATTTT,CASSVGDWDTQYF
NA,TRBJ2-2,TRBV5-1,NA,TGCGCCAGCAGCTTGGATTTCGGGTTCACCGGGGAGCTGTTTTTT,CASSLDFGFTGELFF
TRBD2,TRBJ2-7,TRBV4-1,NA,TGCGCCAGCAGGTACTTGACTAGCGGGACCTACGAGCAGTACTTC,CASRYLTSGTYEQYF
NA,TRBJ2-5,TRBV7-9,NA,TGTGCCAGCAGCTTGGGGCTGGGGGAGTTGGAGACCCAGTACTTC,CASSLGLGELETQYF
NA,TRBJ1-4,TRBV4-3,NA,TGCGCCAGCAGCCAAGTCGGAGGGGTTGAAAAACTGTTTTTT,CASSQVGGVEKLFF